The 21 T cell receptor beta chains below all came from one sample that was sequenced in a study of blood T cell repertoires in COVID-19. Clones were sequenced by immunoSEQ multiplex PCR, and TCRdb holds only the in-frame ones, with some missing. In the table there are over 100,000 clones, about 89% of which are singletons. Input material: peripheral blood. These receptors were collected from a man aged 55-75 years with COVID-19, enrolled during active disease.

V gene TRBV7-2 combines with J gene TRBJ2-1; 8 bases align to TRBD2. Trimming cost V 5 bases and J 9 bases; bases outside gene matches: 12. The length of the CDR3 is 15 residues. Germline-derived CDR1 and CDR2 are SGHTA and FQGNSA. As DNA, the CDR3 is TGTGCCAGCAGCCCCGATGGCGGACTAGCTATTGAGCAGTTCTTC. Its translation is CASSPDGGLAIEQFF. The full variable domain, with the rest looked up from reference TRBV7-2 and TRBJ2-1, is GAGVSQSPSNKVTEKGKDVELRCDPISGHTALYWYRQSLGQGLEFLIYFQGNSAPDKSGLPSDRFSAERTGGSVSTLTIQRTQQEDSAVYLCASSPDGGLAIEQFFGPGTRLTVL.

V is TRBV21-1 and J is TRBJ1-5; the table gives TRBD1 as D, unverified against the DNA. TRBV21-1 is noted as a pseudogene. The CDR3 length is 17 residues. The CDR3 DNA is TGTGCCAGCAGATCCGAAACATCAAGGGGTCACAATCAGCCCCAGCATTTT. Amino acid sequence: CASRSETSRGHNQPQHF.

The chain has TRBV5-4 and TRBJ2-7; 8 bases map to TRBD1. The J segment lost 6 bases and the V segment lost 3 bases, leaving 8 bases of the junction unmatched. There are 14 residues in the CDR3. Looked up from germline, CDR1 is SGHNT and CDR2 is YYREEE (reference sequence). The CDR3 DNA is TGTGCCAGCAGCTACCGGACAGGGCGTTTCGAGCAGTACTTC. Translating it yields CASSYRTGRFEQYF.

This clone occurred once. DNA for the CDR3: TGTGCCAGCAGCCTGGGGGCAACCTCAGGTCAGCCCCAGCATTTT. Its protein is CASSLGATSGQPQHF. This chain joins TRBV9 and TRBJ1-5; tentative D call: TRBD1 (6 bases). Trimming shortened V by 4 bases and J by 6 bases, and 17 bases separated the two germline ends. CDR1 SGDLS and CDR2 YYNGEE come from the germline V gene. This CDR3 is 15 amino acids long.

The chain recombines TRBV27 with TRBJ2-7; tentative D call: TRBD2 (6 bases). V lost 2 bases and J 6 bases, leaving 8 bases between the germline ends. Germline V gene sequence: CDR1 MNHEY, CDR2 SMNVEV (reference sequence). This CDR3 is built from 12 residues. The CDR3 DNA reads TGTGCCAGCAGTTTAGCGGGGAGCGAGCAGTACTTC. This codes for CASSLAGSEQYF.

This chain links TRBV7-3 with TRBJ2-3, with 13 bases lining up with TRBD2. V trimming: 5 bases; J trimming: 5 bases; junction bases outside the gene matches: 4. CDR1 and CDR2 (germline): SGHTA, FQGTGA. The CDR3 is 15 amino acids. In nucleotides, the CDR3 is TGTGCCAGCAGCCCCGGACTAGCGGGGGTAGATACGCAGTATTTT. It specifies CASSPGLAGVDTQYF.

This chain uses TRBV5-1 with TRBJ1-1, with D possibly being TRBD1 (6 bases). CDR1 and CDR2 (germline): SGHRS, YFSETQ. The CDR3 loop spans 15 amino acids. V lost 3 bases and J lost 4, with 16 bases in between. The CDR3 nucleotides read TGCGCCAGCAGCTCCCGCACAGGGAGATCCACTGAAGCTTTCTTT. The encoded protein is CASSSRTGRSTEAFF.

V usage is TRBV3-1 (or the pseudogene TRBV3-2) and J usage is TRBJ2-1, with 7 nucleotides matching TRBD2. Looked up from germline, CDR1 is LGHDT and CDR2 is YNNKEL (reference sequence). The CDR3 sequence is 16 residues long. Trimming at V came to 0 bases and at J to 5 bases, leaving 7 bases not matched to a gene. For the CDR3, the DNA is TGTGCCAGCAGCCAAGAAAGCGGGGTGATGGACAATGAGCAGTTCTTC. Translated: CASSQESGVMDNEQFF.

Only one count was recorded for this clone. This chain uses TRBV11-1 with TRBJ2-5, with D maybe TRBD2 (5 bases). Trimming stripped 5 bases from V and 6 bases from J, with 16 bases between. Germline CDR1 is SGHAT and CDR2 is FQDESV (reference sequence). The CDR3 extends over 14 amino acids. The CDR3 is CASSRDGVGKTQYF. In DNA, the CDR3 is TGTGCCAGCAGCCGCGACGGAGTCGGGAAGACCCAGTACTTC.

This chain uses TRBV5-1 with TRBJ2-5, with 8 nucleotides matching TRBD1. The CDR3 has 15 residues. Per germline, CDR1 SGHRS and CDR2 YFSETQ. Trimming took 0 bases from V and 6 from J; bases not matched to a gene: 7. The CDR3 bases are TGCGCCAGCAGCTTGGGAACAGGGGGTATGCAGACCCAGTACTTC. Its protein is CASSLGTGGMQTQYF.

Notes on this clone: One end of the junction varies from germline; a read error may be responsible. This sequence joins TRBV20-1 and TRBJ1-1; D remains unclear. The CDR3 consists of 11 residues. Looked up from germline, CDR1 is DFQATT and CDR2 is SNEGSKA (reference sequence). The CDR3 is CSALRGQEVPF. The CDR3 DNA follows: TGCAGTGCCTTGCGTGGGCAGGAGGTACCATTT.

The rearrangement links TRBV6-2 or TRBV6-3 to TRBJ1-2; D is possibly TRBD1 (6 bases). The germline V and J ends were trimmed by 6 bases and 2 bases, with 13 bases remaining between them. The CDR3 extends over 14 amino acids. Germline V lookup: CDR1 MNHEY, CDR2 SVGEGT. Here the CDR3 reads CASSPGQRNYGYTF. The CDR3 coding sequence is TGTGCCAGCAGCCCCGGACAGAGGAACTATGGCTACACCTTC.

The rearrangement joins TRBV9 to TRBJ1-5; D uncertain. Trimming stripped 0 bases from V and 2 bases from J, with 6 bases between. This CDR3 comprises 14 residues. From germline, CDR1 is SGDLS and CDR2 YYNGEE. Here the CDR3 reads CASSVDSGNQPQHF. For the CDR3, the DNA is TGTGCCAGCAGCGTAGACTCTGGCAATCAGCCCCAGCATTTT. Based on the CDR3 plus reference TRBV9 and TRBJ1-5, the full variable domain is DSGVTQTPKHLITATGQRVTLRCSPRSGDLSVYWYQQSLDQGLQFLIQYYNGEERAKGNILERFSAQQFPDLHSELNLSSLELGDSALYFCASSVDSGNQPQHFGDGTRLSIL.

This clone was seen ten or more times. This chain connects TRBV18 to TRBJ1-3, with D perhaps TRBD1 (5 bases). CDR1 KGHSH and CDR2 LQKENI come from the germline V gene. This CDR3 has 16 residues. V was cut by 4 bases and J by 0 bases, with 13 bases left in between. The CDR3 DNA reads as TGTGCCAGCTCACTACCTACAGGCAACTCTGGAAACACCATATATTTT. Amino acids: CASSLPTGNSGNTIYF.

This clone has more than one count but fewer than ten. V gene TRBV19 combines with J gene TRBJ1-5; D may be TRBD1 (5 bases). The CDR3 is made up of 15 amino acids. Between the trimmed V and J ends, which lost 6 bases and 0 bases, there was a span of 12 bases. Germline CDR1 and CDR2: LNHDA and SQIVND (reference sequence). The CDR3 loop reads CASRTRAISNQPQHF. The DNA of the CDR3 is TGTGCCAGTAGGACCAGGGCTATTAGCAATCAGCCCCAGCATTTT.

V is TRBV9 and J is TRBJ2-1; 9 nucleotides line up with TRBD1. Germline values: CDR1 SGDLS, CDR2 YYNGEE. V gave up 6 bases and J gave up 5 bases; unmatched junction bases: 9. CDR3 length: 15 amino acids. The chain's CDR3 is CASTSARDRDNEQFF. CDR3 in DNA: TGTGCCAGCACCTCAGCCCGGGACAGGGACAATGAGCAGTTCTTC.

The CDR3 nucleotides read TGTGCCAGCAGCGTAGGAGGGGGCAGGGTAGGGGAAAAACTGTTTTTT. Translated: CASSVGGGRVGEKLFF. This chain connects TRBV9 to TRBJ1-4, with 7 positions matching TRBD1. There are 16 residues in the CDR3. V dropped 0 bases and J dropped 8; count of bases not matched to a gene: 10. Germline CDR1 SGDLS, CDR2 YYNGEE.

The J gene is TRBJ1-6, the V gene TRBV18; D perhaps matches TRBD1 (5 bases). The CDR3 extends over 15 amino acids. The germline V gene has CDR1 KGHSH and CDR2 LQKENI. V lost 5 bases and J lost 5, with 13 bases in between. The CDR3 sequence: CASSVGVPNNSPLHF. CDR3 coding DNA: TGTGCCAGCTCAGTAGGGGTTCCCAATAATTCACCCCTCCACTTT. Complete variable domain (other parts from reference TRBV18 and TRBJ1-6): NAGVMQNPRHLVRRRGQEARLRCSPMKGHSHVYWYRQLPEEGLKFMVYLQKENIIDESGMPKERFSAEFPKEGPSILRIQQVVRGDSAAYFCASSVGVPNNSPLHFGNGTRLTVT.

V is TRBV18 and J is TRBJ1-4; D may be TRBD1 (5 bases). The V gene's germline CDR1 is KGHSH and CDR2 LQKENI. The V end was cut by 1 base, the J end by 8 bases, with 17 bases between. This CDR3 region has 16 residues. Here the CDR3 reads CASSPLSRQGGEKLFF. CDR3 coding DNA: TGTGCCAGCTCACCACTGTCGAGGCAGGGTGGCGAAAAACTGTTTTTT.

V usage is TRBV7-9 and J usage is TRBJ1-1; TRBD1 might be the D (6 bases). From germline, CDR1 is SEHNR and CDR2 FQNEAQ (reference sequence). The CDR3 is 12 residues long. The V and J ends lost 5 bases and 5 bases respectively, with 9 bases between them. CDR3 nucleotide sequence: TGTGCCAGCAGCCAGGGGCGGACTGAAGCTTTCTTT. Translation: CASSQGRTEAFF. Supplemented by reference TRBV7-9 and TRBJ1-1, the full variable domain reads DTGVSQNPRHKITKRGQNVTFRCDPISEHNRLYWYRQTLGQGPEFLTYFQNEAQLEKSRLLSDRFSAERPKGSFSTLEIQRTEQGDSAMYLCASSQGRTEAFFGQGTRLTVV.

The chain uses TRBV11-3 and TRBJ2-1; 9 bases match TRBD2. V shed 2 bases and J 15 bases; nucleotides not matched to a gene: 8. The CDR3 sequence is 13 residues long. The germline V gene encodes CDR1 SGHNT and CDR2 YENEEA. CDR3 region: CASSLSSGGASFF. DNA for the CDR3: TGTGCCAGCAGCTTAAGTAGCGGGGGAGCTTCGTTCTTC.